This T cell receptor beta chain was retrieved from a study of blood T cell repertoires in COVID-19. The CDR3 runs 16 residues. CDR1 is KGHDR and CDR2 is SFDVKD in the germline V gene. The V gene end was trimmed by 4 bases and the J gene end by 2 bases; junction bases not matched to a gene: 6. Original processing notes: Reference gene primer amplification gave estimated nucleated cell counts. Sequenced by immunoSEQ multiplex PCR; TCRdb stores in-frame clones only, minus some. V and J calls and clone size are as listed in that table; D and trimming were resolved from the DNA. The sample lists more than 200,000 clones; approximately 89% were seen once. Enrolled during active infection, Seattle patients were then followed longitudinally.

The TCR was taken from a woman aged 25 to 45 with COVID-19, enrolled during active disease. The V and J genes are TRBV24-1 and TRBJ2-2; 7 bases fit TRBD1. Sequencing used peripheral blood. CDR3 loop: CATSDTTGRNTGELFF. CDR3 sequence (DNA): TGTGCCACCAGTGACACGACAGGGCGCAACACCGGGGAGCTGTTTTTT.